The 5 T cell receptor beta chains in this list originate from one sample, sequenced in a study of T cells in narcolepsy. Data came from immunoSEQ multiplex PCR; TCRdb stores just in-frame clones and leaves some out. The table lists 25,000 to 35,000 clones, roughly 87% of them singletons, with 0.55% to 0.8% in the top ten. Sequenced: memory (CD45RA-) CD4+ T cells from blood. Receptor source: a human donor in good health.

The CDR3, as DNA: TGTGCCAGCAGTCCAGGGGGCGCGGCCTCCCCTACCTATGGCTACACCTTC. Its translation: CASSPGGAASPTYGYTF. The chain uses TRBV28 and TRBJ1-2, with TRBD1 matching 8 bases. The trim removed 5 bases at V and 4 bases at J, leaving 15 bases unmatched. The CDR3 runs to 17 residues. Germline V gene data show CDR1 as MDHEN and CDR2 as SYDVKM.

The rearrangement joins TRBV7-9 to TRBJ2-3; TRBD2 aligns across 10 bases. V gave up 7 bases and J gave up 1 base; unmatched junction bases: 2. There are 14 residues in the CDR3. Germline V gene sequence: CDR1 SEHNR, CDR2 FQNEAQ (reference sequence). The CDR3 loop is CASTLAGGTDTQYF. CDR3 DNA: TGTGCCAGCACCCTAGCGGGGGGCACAGATACGCAGTATTTT.

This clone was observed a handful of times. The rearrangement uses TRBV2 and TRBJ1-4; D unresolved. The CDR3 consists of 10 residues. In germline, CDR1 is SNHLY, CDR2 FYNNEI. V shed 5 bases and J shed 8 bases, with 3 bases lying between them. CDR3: CASSKEKLFF. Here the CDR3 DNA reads TGTGCCAGCAGTAAAGAAAAACTGTTTTTT. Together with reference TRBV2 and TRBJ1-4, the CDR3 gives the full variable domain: EPEVTQTPSHQVTQMGQEVILRCVPISNHLYFYWYRQILGQKVEFLVSFYNNEISEKSEIFDDQFSVERPDGSNFTLKIRSTKLEDSAMYFCASSKEKLFFGSGTQLSVL.

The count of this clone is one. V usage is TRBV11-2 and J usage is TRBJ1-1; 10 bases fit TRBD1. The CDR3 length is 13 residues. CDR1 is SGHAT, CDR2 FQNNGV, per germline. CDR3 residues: CASFGTGALEAFF. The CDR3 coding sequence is TGTGCTTCGTTCGGGACAGGGGCTTTGGAAGCTTTCTTT.

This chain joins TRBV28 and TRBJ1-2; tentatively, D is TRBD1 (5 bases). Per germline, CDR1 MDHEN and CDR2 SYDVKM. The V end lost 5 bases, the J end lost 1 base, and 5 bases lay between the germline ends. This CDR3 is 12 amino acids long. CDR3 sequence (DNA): TGTGCCAGCAGTGACAGTAACTATGGCTACACCTTC. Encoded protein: CASSDSNYGYTF.